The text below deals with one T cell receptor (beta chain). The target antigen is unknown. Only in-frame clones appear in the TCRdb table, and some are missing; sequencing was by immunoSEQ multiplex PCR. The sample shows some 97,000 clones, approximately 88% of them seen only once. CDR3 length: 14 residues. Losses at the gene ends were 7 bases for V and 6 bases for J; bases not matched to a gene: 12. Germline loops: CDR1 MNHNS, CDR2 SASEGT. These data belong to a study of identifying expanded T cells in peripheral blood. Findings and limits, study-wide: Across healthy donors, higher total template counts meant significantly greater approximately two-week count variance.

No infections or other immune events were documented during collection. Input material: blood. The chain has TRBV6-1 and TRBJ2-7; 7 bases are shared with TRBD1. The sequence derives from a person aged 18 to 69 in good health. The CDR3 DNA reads TGTGCCAGCACTTGGGACAGACCCCTCGTCGAGCAGTACTTC. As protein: CASTWDRPLVEQYF.